This T cell receptor beta chain was documented in a study of CD8 T cells in ankylosing spondylitis. Study conclusions and caveats: Eight highly homologous variants made up a TCR beta motif, and this motif appeared characteristic of ankylosing spondylitis blood.

The V end was cut by 1 base, the J end by 0 bases, with 11 bases between. Germline V gene data show CDR1 as DFQATT and CDR2 as SNEGSKA (reference sequence). The CDR3 has 15 residues. This clonotype was seen at least ten times. Its antigen is unknown. A quantitative 5'-RACE method, one with molecular barcodes, was used to make TCR beta libraries. In TCRdb, the 5' RACE reads were re-called with MiXCR into one record per CDR3 protein. The sample lists some 300,000 distinct CDR3 sequences; less than 25% were seen once. The sequenced sample was blood, either unsorted or a sorted T cell fraction (not recorded which). The receptor was derived from a female donor with ankylosing spondylitis or in good health (not recorded which). The chain links TRBV20-1 to TRBJ2-3, with a weak D call TRBD2 (6 bases). CDR3 DNA: TGCAGTGCTAGAGCTGGGGGGACTAGCACAGATACGCAGTATTTT. It specifies CSARAGGTSTDTQYF.